The 25 T cell receptor beta chains in this list originate from one sample, sequenced in a study of cytomegalovirus exposure and HLA in healthy donors. Primers included in the PCR were 60 Vbeta and 13 Jbeta primers. TCRdb's copy holds only in-frame clones and misses some; the assay was immunoSEQ multiplex PCR. Of about 160,000 clones listed, about 72% are singletons. Sequenced input: PBMCs. The receptor source for this set is a man aged 30 to 45 in good health and CMV-seropositive.

The chain carries TRBV7-9 and TRBJ2-3; a possible D gene is TRBD1 (6 bases). The CDR3 length is 14 residues. Between the trimmed V and J ends, which lost 5 bases and 3 bases, there was a span of 12 bases. Germline CDR1 and CDR2: SEHNR and FQNEAQ (reference sequence). The CDR3 loop reads CASSLQGWTDTQYF. The CDR3 nucleotides are TGTGCCAGCAGCCTACAGGGCTGGACAGATACGCAGTATTTT. Variable domain in full (rest from reference TRBV7-9 and TRBJ2-3): DTGVSQNPRHKITKRGQNVTFRCDPISEHNRLYWYRQTLGQGPEFLTYFQNEAQLEKSRLLSDRFSAERPKGSFSTLEIQRTEQGDSAMYLCASSLQGWTDTQYFGPGTRLTVL.

The chain links TRBV7-3 to TRBJ2-1; D perhaps matches TRBD2 (5 bases). CDR1 and CDR2 from the germline V gene are SGHTA and FQGTGA. The CDR3 consists of 16 residues. The V gene lost 1 base and the J gene lost 4 bases, with 14 bases spanning the gap. The CDR3 region has the DNA TGTGCCAGCAGCTTAATAGAGGGCGTCGGTTACAATGAGCAGTTCTTC. Its protein product is CASSLIEGVGYNEQFF.

The chain is built from TRBV10-3 and TRBJ1-3; 8 bases align to TRBD1. The CDR3 totals 15 residues. Trimming cost V 5 bases and J 4 bases; bases outside gene matches: 7. The germline V gene has CDR1 ENHRY and CDR2 SYGVKD. The CDR3: CAISKNRGFGNTIYF. The CDR3, as DNA: TGTGCCATCAGTAAAAACAGGGGGTTCGGAAACACCATATATTTT.

The rearrangement links TRBV20-1 to TRBJ2-3; D is ambiguous. The V and J ends lost 3 bases and 4 bases respectively, with 5 bases between them. This CDR3 has 11 amino acids. The germline CDR1 and CDR2 sequences are DFQATT and SNEGSKA (reference sequence). Here the CDR3 DNA reads TGCAGTGCTAGTCAGTCAGATACGCAGTATTTT. It is translated as CSASQSDTQYF.

The CDR3 coding sequence is TGTGCCAGCAGTTTTTCCCAGTACTACGAGCAGTACTTC. Protein: CASSFSQYYEQYF. The chain carries TRBV27 and TRBJ2-7; D uncertain. V gave up 3 bases and J gave up 3 bases, with 9 bases separating them. The germline gives CDR1 MNHEY, CDR2 SMNVEV (reference sequence). The length of the CDR3 is 13 residues.

This clone has a handful of counts. The V call is TRBV18, the J call TRBJ2-3, with 8 bases identical to TRBD2. This CDR3 has 16 residues. Trimming cost V 4 bases and J 0 bases; bases outside gene matches: 6. Germline CDR1 is KGHSH and CDR2 is LQKENI. The CDR3, as DNA: TGTGCCAGCTCACGGAACTTAGCGGGGAGCACAGATACGCAGTATTTT. Translated: CASSRNLAGSTDTQYF.

The chain joins TRBV7-9 to TRBJ2-3, with D perhaps TRBD1 (6 bases). This CDR3 spans 14 amino acids. Germline V gives CDR1 SEHNR, CDR2 FQNEAQ (reference sequence). Trimming stripped 4 bases from V and 3 bases from J, with 11 bases between. CDR3: CASSSSTGTDTQYF. In DNA, the CDR3 is TGTGCCAGCAGCTCCTCAACAGGGACAGATACGCAGTATTTT.

V is TRBV7-6 and J is TRBJ1-3, with a weak D call TRBD1 (5 bases). The CDR3 sequence is 15 residues long. Per the germline V gene, CDR1 is SGHVS and CDR2 is FNYEAQ. Deletions cut 5 bases from V and 0 bases from J, with 11 bases between. The CDR3 is CASSRSGSSGNTIYF. In DNA, the CDR3 is TGTGCCAGCAGCCGATCAGGGTCCTCTGGAAACACCATATATTTT.

This rearrangement joins TRBV4-1 to TRBJ2-6; TRBD1 matches 8 bases. The CDR3 totals 19 residues. Trimming took 3 bases from V and 0 from J; bases not matched to a gene: 10. The germline V gene encodes CDR1 MGHRA and CDR2 YSYEKL. The CDR3 here is CASSHSRTGSFSGANVLTF. The DNA of the CDR3 is TGCGCCAGCAGCCACTCAAGGACAGGGAGCTTCTCTGGGGCCAACGTCCTGACTTTC.

The rearrangement links TRBV30 to TRBJ2-7, with D possibly TRBD2 on 7 matching bases. Germline CDR1 is GTSNPN and CDR2 is SVGIG (reference sequence). There are 11 residues in the CDR3. CDR3 sequence reads: CGGGVSYEQYF. CDR3 in DNA: TGTGGAGGGGGGGTCTCCTACGAGCAGTACTTC.

V is TRBV28 and J is TRBJ1-2; D gene unclear. Germline V CDR1 and CDR2: MDHEN, SYDVKM. Trimming shortened V by 7 bases and J by 8 bases, and 17 bases separated the two germline ends. This CDR3 is 13 amino acids long. CDR3 in amino acids: CASTASGLWGYTF. The CDR3 DNA reads TGTGCCAGCACCGCCAGTGGACTATGGGGCTACACCTTC.

This clone was found a few times. The CDR3 is CASSPGPGLAGGYEQYF. The CDR3 DNA follows: TGTGCCAGCAGCCCGGGGCCGGGACTAGCGGGGGGATACGAGCAGTACTTC. The V call is TRBV7-9, the J call TRBJ2-7; 15 positions agree with TRBD2. V lost 5 bases and J lost 4; bases outside the gene matches: 9. Germline assignment: CDR1 SEHNR and CDR2 FQNEAQ (reference sequence). The CDR3 spans 17 residues.

The rearrangement uses TRBV7-3 and TRBJ2-7, with 11 nucleotides matching TRBD1. With 0 bases clipped from V and 5 bases from J, the junction kept 6 bases outside the gene matches. Germline values: CDR1 SGHTA, CDR2 FQGTGA. The CDR3 length is 16 residues. The CDR3 DNA is TGTGCCAGCAGCTTAACTGGACAGGGGGCGCTCCACGAGCAGTACTTC. It yields the protein CASSLTGQGALHEQYF. Combining the CDR3 with reference TRBV7-3 and TRBJ2-7 gives the whole variable domain GAGVSQTPSNKVTEKGKYVELRCDPISGHTALYWYRQSLGQGPEFLIYFQGTGAADDSGLPNDRFFAVRPEGSVSTLKIQRTERGDSAVYLCASSLTGQGALHEQYFGPGTRLTVT.

This chain links TRBV11-3 with TRBJ2-3, with D possibly TRBD2 on 5 matching bases. This CDR3 is built from 15 residues. V was cut by 6 bases and J by 1 base, with 14 bases left in between. The germline gives CDR1 SGHNT, CDR2 YENEEA. The CDR3 sequence: CASSSPGSGTDTQYF. CDR3 sequence (DNA): TGTGCCAGCAGTTCCCCGGGTAGCGGCACAGATACGCAGTATTTT.

With regard to this clone: At the DNA level, this CDR3 is encoded by other sequences in the same sample as well. The chain couples TRBV11-2 to TRBJ2-7; D not resolved. CDR3 length: 14 residues. With 1 base removed from V and 1 base from J, the gap between germline ends came to 8 bases. Per germline, CDR1 SGHAT and CDR2 FQNNGV. CDR3 sequence reads: CASSLGRNSYEQYF. The CDR3 DNA follows: TGTGCCAGCAGCTTAGGCAGAAATTCCTACGAGCAGTACTTC.

This clone was counted once. The chain combines TRBV14 with TRBJ2-1; tentative D call: TRBD2 (6 bases). This CDR3 region has 15 residues. The V and J ends lost 4 bases and 1 base respectively, with 11 bases between them. From germline, CDR1 is SGHDN and CDR2 FVKESK. CDR3 DNA: TGTGCCAGCAGCCTTATCGGGGGTTCCTACAATGAGCAGTTCTTC. Amino acid sequence: CASSLIGGSYNEQFF. Full variable domain (outside the CDR3, taken from reference TRBV14 and TRBJ2-1): EAGVTQFPSHSVIEKGQTVTLRCDPISGHDNLYWYRRVMGKEIKFLLHFVKESKQDESGMPNNRFLAERTGGTYSTLKVQPAELEDSGVYFCASSLIGGSYNEQFFGPGTRLTVL.

The chain combines TRBV30 with TRBJ2-2, with D unclear. Germline loops: CDR1 GTSNPN, CDR2 SVGIG (reference sequence). With 4 bases removed from V and 3 bases from J, the gap between germline ends came to 12 bases. The CDR3 extends over 14 amino acids. The CDR3 protein is CAWITQGDTGELFF. Here the CDR3 DNA reads TGTGCCTGGATAACTCAAGGAGACACCGGGGAGCTGTTTTTT.

The chain recombines TRBV2 with TRBJ2-7; no definite D call. Germline assignment: CDR1 SNHLY and CDR2 FYNNEI. This CDR3 contains 13 residues. Trimming removed 3 bases from V and 4 bases from J, with 10 bases in between. CDR3 nucleotides: TGTGCCAGCAGTGAGGTGGCGGCTTACGAGCAGTACTTC. Residues: CASSEVAAYEQYF. Filled out from reference TRBV2 and TRBJ2-7, the complete variable domain reads EPEVTQTPSHQVTQMGQEVILRCVPISNHLYFYWYRQILGQKVEFLVSFYNNEISEKSEIFDDQFSVERPDGSNFTLKIRSTKLEDSAMYFCASSEVAAYEQYFGPGTRLTVT.

The genes are TRBV2 and TRBJ2-1; TRBD2 matches 13 bases. Germline V lookup: CDR1 SNHLY, CDR2 FYNNEI. J gave up 4 bases and V 6 bases, and 3 bases lay outside the gene matches. The CDR3 contains 15 residues. The CDR3 DNA reads TGTGCCAGCAGGGGACTAGCGGGGCCGTACAATGAGCAGTTCTTC. This translates into CASRGLAGPYNEQFF.

This clone has only a few counts. This chain links TRBV9 with TRBJ2-1; D may be TRBD2 (5 bases). Per the germline V gene, CDR1 is SGDLS and CDR2 is YYNGEE. V was pared by 3 bases and J by 0 bases, with 13 bases between. The CDR3 sequence is 16 residues long. The CDR3 DNA follows: TGTGCCAGCAGCGCCACCACGACTACCTCCTACAATGAGCAGTTCTTC. This codes for CASSATTTTSYNEQFF.

The chain employs TRBV19 and TRBJ2-7; 10 bases are shared with TRBD1. Germline V lookup: CDR1 LNHDA, CDR2 SQIVND (reference sequence). V dropped 5 bases and J dropped 5; count of bases not matched to a gene: 3. The CDR3 consists of 13 residues. CDR3 residues: CASSSTGGHEQYF. CDR3 coding DNA: TGTGCCAGTAGTTCGACAGGGGGCCACGAGCAGTACTTC.

This clone turned up a few times. The chain carries TRBV2 and TRBJ2-7; 8 bases are a match to TRBD1. Germline V gene lookup returns CDR1 SNHLY and CDR2 FYNNEI. With V trimmed by 7 bases and J by 3 bases, 5 bases remained unmatched. The CDR3 contains 13 residues. The CDR3 loop is CASMGTGDYEQYF. CDR3 nucleotides: TGTGCCAGCATGGGGACAGGTGACTACGAGCAGTACTTC. Combining the CDR3 with reference TRBV2 and TRBJ2-7 gives the whole variable domain EPEVTQTPSHQVTQMGQEVILRCVPISNHLYFYWYRQILGQKVEFLVSFYNNEISEKSEIFDDQFSVERPDGSNFTLKIRSTKLEDSAMYFCASMGTGDYEQYFGPGTRLTVT.

J is TRBJ1-1 and V is TRBV4-2; D is unclear. Trimming stripped 3 bases from V and 4 bases from J, with 9 bases between. The germline V gene has CDR1 LGHNA and CDR2 YNFKEQ. The length of the CDR3 is 13 residues. DNA for the CDR3: TGTGCCAGCAGCCAGGAGGGATTCACTGAAGCTTTCTTT. The encoded protein is CASSQEGFTEAFF.

This chain connects TRBV4-3 to TRBJ2-5, with 14 bases fitting TRBD2. The J call may not be correct, given that the DNA end is closer to TRBJ2-7. The CDR3 has 20 amino acids. Germline V gene data show CDR1 as LGHNA and CDR2 as YSLEER. The CDR3 DNA sequence: TGCGCCAGCAGCCAAGACTCCGGGACTAGCGGGGGCCTAATCTCCTACGAGCAGTACTTC. Residues: CASSQDSGTSGGLISYEQYF.

The rearrangement joins TRBV18 to TRBJ2-2; D is unclear. Germline CDR1 reads KGHSH; CDR2 reads LQKENI. Trimming cost V 5 bases and J 3 bases, with 4 bases left between them. The CDR3 spans 12 residues. The CDR3 nucleotides are TGTGCCAGCTCAACATACACCGGGGAGCTGTTTTTT. It is translated as CASSTYTGELFF.